The sequence of this T cell receptor beta chain was determined in a study of technical replicates of blood from a handful of donors. The data were produced by immunoSEQ multiplex PCR, yet TCRdb's version contains in-frame clones alone and is incomplete. Of fewer than 15,000 clones listed, 80% were seen once; the top ten hold about 13%. Sequenced: PBMCs. This clonotype was obtained from a human donor in good health.

The CDR3 reads CASSIGAGGSYNEQFF. DNA of the CDR3: TGTGCCAGTAGTATAGGAGCGGGAGGGTCCTACAATGAGCAGTTCTTC. V gene TRBV19 combines with J gene TRBJ2-1, with 10 positions matching TRBD2. The V gene's germline CDR1 is LNHDA and CDR2 SQIVND (reference sequence). The CDR3 runs to 16 residues. The V gene end was trimmed by 1 base and the J gene end by 1 base; junction bases not matched to a gene: 1.